This TCR beta chain was recorded in a study of blood T cell repertoires in COVID-19. This clone showed up just once. Original analysis: Quantification of nucleated cells was approximated via reference gene primer amplification. Clones were sequenced by immunoSEQ multiplex PCR, and TCRdb holds only the in-frame ones, with some missing. V, J and clone size were drawn from that table, and D and trimming were deduced from the DNA. The table has 80,000 to 95,000 clones, about 79% seen once. Material: peripheral blood. The receptor comes from a woman aged 45 to 65 with acute or convalescent COVID-19.

DNA of the CDR3: TGTGCCAGCAGCCCGCCTACAGGGGGACACACCGGGGAGCTGTTTTTT. Its protein is CASSPPTGGHTGELFF. The chain combines TRBV13 with TRBJ2-2; 8 positions agree with TRBD1. The CDR3 length is 16 residues. Germline CDR1 is PRHDT and CDR2 is FYEKMQ (reference sequence). V dropped 5 bases and J dropped 3; count of bases not matched to a gene: 8.